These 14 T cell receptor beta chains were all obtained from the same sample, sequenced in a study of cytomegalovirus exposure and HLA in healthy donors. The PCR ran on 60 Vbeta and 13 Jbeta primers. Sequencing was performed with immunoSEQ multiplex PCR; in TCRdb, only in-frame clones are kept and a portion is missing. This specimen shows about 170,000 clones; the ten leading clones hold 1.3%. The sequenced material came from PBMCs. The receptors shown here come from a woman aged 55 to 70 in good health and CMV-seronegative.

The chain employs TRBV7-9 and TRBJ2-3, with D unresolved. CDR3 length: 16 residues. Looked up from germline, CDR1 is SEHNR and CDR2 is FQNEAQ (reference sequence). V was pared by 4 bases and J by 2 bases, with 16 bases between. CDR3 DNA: TGTGCCAGCAGCTCTACAGTCGATTCCCCCACAGATACGCAGTATTTT. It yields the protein CASSSTVDSPTDTQYF.

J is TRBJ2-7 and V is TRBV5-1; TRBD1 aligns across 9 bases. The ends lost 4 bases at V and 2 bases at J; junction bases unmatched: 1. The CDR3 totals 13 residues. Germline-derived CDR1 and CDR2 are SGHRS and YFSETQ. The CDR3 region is CASSGTGTYEQYF. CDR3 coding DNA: TGCGCCAGCAGCGGGACAGGGACCTACGAGCAGTACTTC.

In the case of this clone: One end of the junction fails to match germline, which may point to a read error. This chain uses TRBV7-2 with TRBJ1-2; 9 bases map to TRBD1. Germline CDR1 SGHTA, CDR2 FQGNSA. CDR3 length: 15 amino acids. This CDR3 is CASSLRGQGVKSVLF. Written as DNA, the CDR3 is TGTGCCAGCAGCTTACGGGGACAGGGCGTCAAAAGCGTCCTCTTC.

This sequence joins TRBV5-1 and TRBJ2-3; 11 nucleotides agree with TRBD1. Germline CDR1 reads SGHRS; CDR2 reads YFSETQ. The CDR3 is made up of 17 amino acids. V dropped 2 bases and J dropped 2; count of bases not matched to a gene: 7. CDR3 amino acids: CASSFARTGGLTDTQYF. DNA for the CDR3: TGCGCCAGCAGCTTTGCACGGACAGGGGGCCTCACAGATACGCAGTATTTT. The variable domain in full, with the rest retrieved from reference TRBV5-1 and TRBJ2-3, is KAGVTQTPRYLIKTRGQQVTLSCSPISGHRSVSWYQQTPGQGLQFLFEYFSETQRNKGNFPGRFSGRQFSNSRSEMNVSTLELGDSALYLCASSFARTGGLTDTQYFGPGTRLTVL.

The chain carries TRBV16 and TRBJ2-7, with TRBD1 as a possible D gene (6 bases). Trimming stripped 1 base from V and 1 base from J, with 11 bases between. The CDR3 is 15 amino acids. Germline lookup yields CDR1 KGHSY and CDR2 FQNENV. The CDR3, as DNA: TGTGCCAGCAGCCAATTAAAGGGGGAGTCCTACGAGCAGTACTTC. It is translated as CASSQLKGESYEQYF.

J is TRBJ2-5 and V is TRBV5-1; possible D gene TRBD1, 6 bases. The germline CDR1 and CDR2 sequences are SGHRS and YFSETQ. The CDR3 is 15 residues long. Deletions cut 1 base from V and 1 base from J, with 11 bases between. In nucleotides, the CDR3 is TGCGCCAGCAGCTTGAAACGGACAGCCCAAGAGACCCAGTACTTC. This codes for CASSLKRTAQETQYF.

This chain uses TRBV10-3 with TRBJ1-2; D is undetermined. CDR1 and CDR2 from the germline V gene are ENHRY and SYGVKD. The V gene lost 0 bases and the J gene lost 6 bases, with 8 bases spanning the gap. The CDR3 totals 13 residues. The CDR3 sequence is CAISESAGHGYTF. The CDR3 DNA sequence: TGTGCCATCAGTGAGTCGGCGGGTCATGGCTACACCTTC.

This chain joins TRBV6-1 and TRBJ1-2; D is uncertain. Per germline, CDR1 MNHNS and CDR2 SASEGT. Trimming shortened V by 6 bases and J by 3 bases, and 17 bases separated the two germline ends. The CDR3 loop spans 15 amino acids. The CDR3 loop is CASRAPQRADYGYTF. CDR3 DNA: TGTGCCAGCAGAGCCCCACAGAGGGCCGACTATGGCTACACCTTC.

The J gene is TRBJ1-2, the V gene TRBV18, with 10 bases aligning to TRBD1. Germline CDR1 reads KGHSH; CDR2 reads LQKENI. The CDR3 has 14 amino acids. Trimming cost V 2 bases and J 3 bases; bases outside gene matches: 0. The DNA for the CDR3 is TGTGCCAGCTCACCAGGGACAGGGGACTATGGCTACACCTTC. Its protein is CASSPGTGDYGYTF.

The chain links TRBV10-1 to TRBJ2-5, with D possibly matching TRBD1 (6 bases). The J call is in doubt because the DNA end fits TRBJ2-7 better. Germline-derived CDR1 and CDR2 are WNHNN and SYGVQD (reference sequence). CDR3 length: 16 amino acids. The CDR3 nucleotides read TGCGCCAGCAGTGAGGTGATTGGACAGTCGACCAACGAGCAGTACTTC. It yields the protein CASSEVIGQSTNEQYF.

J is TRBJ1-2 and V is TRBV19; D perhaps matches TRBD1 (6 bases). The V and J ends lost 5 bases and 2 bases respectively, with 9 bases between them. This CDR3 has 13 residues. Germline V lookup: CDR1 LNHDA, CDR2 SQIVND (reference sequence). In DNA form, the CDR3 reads TGTGCCAGTAGTGGGCAGGGGAACTATGGCTACACCTTC. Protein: CASSGQGNYGYTF.

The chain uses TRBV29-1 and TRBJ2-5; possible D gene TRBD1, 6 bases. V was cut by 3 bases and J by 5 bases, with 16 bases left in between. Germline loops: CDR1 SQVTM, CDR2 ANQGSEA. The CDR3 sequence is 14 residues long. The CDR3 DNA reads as TGCAGCGTTGACCTTAGCCAGGGGTGGGAGACCCAGTACTTC. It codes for CSVDLSQGWETQYF.

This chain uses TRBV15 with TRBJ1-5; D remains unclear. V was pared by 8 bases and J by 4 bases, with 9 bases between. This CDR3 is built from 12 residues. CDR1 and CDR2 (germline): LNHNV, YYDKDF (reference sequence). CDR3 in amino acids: CATRRENQPQHF. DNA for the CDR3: TGTGCCACCCGGAGGGAGAATCAGCCCCAGCATTTT.

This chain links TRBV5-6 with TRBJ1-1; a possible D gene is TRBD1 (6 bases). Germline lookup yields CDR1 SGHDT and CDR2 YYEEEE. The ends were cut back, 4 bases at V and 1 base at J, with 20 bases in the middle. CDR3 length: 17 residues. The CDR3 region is CASSLPGLGHWNTEAFF. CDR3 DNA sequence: TGTGCCAGCAGCCTTCCGGGGTTGGGACATTGGAACACTGAAGCTTTCTTT.